This TCR beta chain came from a study of identical twins. Study observations and caveats: Analyses based on zero insertions could be partly confounded by invariant MAIT and iNKT cells.

Unique molecular identifiers were present on the cDNA, which also gained a universal primer site by template switching. TCRdb passed the 5' RACE reads through MiXCR, listing each CDR3 protein once. The sample shows a few hundred thousand distinct CDR3 sequences, roughly a tenth of them seen only once. V was cut by 3 bases and J by 7 bases, with 6 bases left in between. CDR3 length equals 11 residues. On this clonotype itself: Its cognate antigen is unknown.

V and J are TRBV12-3 or TRBV12-4 and TRBJ1-2; D not certain. Sequenced: memory T cells sorted from blood. This TCR derives from a man aged 45-65 years in good health. The CDR3: CASSFRFGYTF. CDR3 DNA sequence: TGTGCCAGCAGTTTTCGGTTTGGCTACACCTTC.